These T cell receptor beta chains were read from a single sample in a study of cytomegalovirus exposure and HLA in healthy donors. The protocol was immunoSEQ multiplex PCR, while the TCRdb copy is restricted to in-frame clones and leaves out a portion. The table includes under 200,000 clones, 75% to 90% detected once. The material sequenced was PBMCs. Receptors were obtained from a woman aged 25-40 years in good health and CMV-seronegative. The CDR3 runs from the conserved cysteine through the conserved F or W. The D gene is left open where the match is weak. Size values are once, few and many counts, or a class for expanded clones, and some rows have none.

J | length | V | size | D | DNA | CDR3
TRBJ2-3 | 17 | TRBV27 | NA | NA | TGTGCCAGCAGTCCACCGGGGGACTTCAGTATCACAGATACGCAGTATTTT | CASSPPGDFSITDTQYF
TRBJ2-3 | 19 | TRBV9 | few | TRBD2 | TGTGCCAGCAGCACGACGACTAGCGGGGGGGCAGTGGGTGGAGATACGCAGTATTTT | CASSTTTSGGAVGGDTQYF
TRBJ2-5 | 14 | TRBV30 | few | TRBD1 | TGTGCCTGGTCTCAGGGGGCTGGGGGAGAGACCCAGTACTTC | CAWSQGAGGETQYF
TRBJ1-5 | 14 | TRBV7-9 | NA | TRBD1 | TGTGCCAGCACTAGGGACAGGGAGAATCAGCCCCAGCATTTT | CASTRDRENQPQHF
TRBJ1-3 | 14 | TRBV15 | NA | NA | TGTGCCACCAGCAGGGACAGCTCTGGAAACACCATATATTTT | CATSRDSSGNTIYF
TRBJ2-1 | 14 | TRBV5-1 | NA | NA | TGCGCCAGCAGCTCCGGACAGCAAATCAATGAGCAGTTCTTC | CASSSGQQINEQFF
TRBJ2-7 | 17 | TRBV5-1 | NA | TRBD2 | TGCGCCAGCAGCCTCCCCCCGGGCAGGGAGGGAGTCTACGAGCAGTACTTC | CASSLPPGREGVYEQYF
TRBJ2-7 | 15 | TRBV30 | NA | NA | TGTGCCTGGAGTCCCGGGACTTTGAGATTAAACGAGCAGTACTTC | CAWSPGTLRLNEQYF
TRBJ2-1 | 16 | TRBV7-3 | NA | TRBD1 | TGTGCCAGCAGCTTCGACAGGGTCCCCCCCTACAATGAGCAGTTCTTC | CASSFDRVPPYNEQFF
TRBJ1-1 | 13 | TRBV6-5 | NA | NA | TGTGCCAGCAGTTTACAGTGGTTCACTGAAGCTTTCTTT | CASSLQWFTEAFF
TRBJ2-1 | 14 | TRBV7-8 | NA | NA | TGTGCCAGCAGCCCCAGGACAGCGGCCAATGAGCAGTTCTTC | CASSPRTAANEQFF
TRBJ1-2 | 17 | TRBV19 | NA | TRBD1 | TGTGCCAGTAGTGGTCGGAAGGGGGACAGAAAGTATTACGGCTACACCTTC | CASSGRKGDRKYYGYTF
TRBJ2-1 | 16 | TRBV7-6 | NA | NA | TGTGCCAGCAGCCGTACCGGGGGAAGCTCCTACAATGAGCAGTTCTTC | CASSRTGGSSYNEQFF
TRBJ1-2 | 15 | TRBV5-1 | NA | NA | TGCGCCAGCAGCTTGGTACCAGGGGTTGACTATGGCTACACCTTC | CASSLVPGVDYGYTF
TRBJ2-7 | 16 | TRBV2 | NA | TRBD2 | TGTGCCAGCATCCCCGAAGGGGGACTAGCGGTTCGCGAGCAGTACTTC | CASIPEGGLAVREQYF
TRBJ1-2 | 13 | TRBV5-1 | NA | NA | TGCGCCAGCAGCTCTCAGGGCTCAGATGGCTACACCTTC | CASSSQGSDGYTF
TRBJ2-3 | 11 | TRBV30 | NA | NA | TGTGCCTGGTCTTGGGGCGATACGCAGTATTTT | CAWSWGDTQYF
TRBJ1-4 | 17 | TRBV2 | once | TRBD1 | TGTGCCAGCACCAGGGACAGGGGCGTCGCGGTTTATGAAAAACTGTTTTTT | CASTRDRGVAVYEKLFF
TRBJ2-2 | 15 | TRBV7-2 | NA | TRBD2 | TGTGCCAGCAGCTTTAGCGGGGGGAGGATGAGGGAGCTGTTTTTT | CASSFSGGRMRELFF
TRBJ2-3 | 13 | TRBV6-5 | NA | NA | TGTGCCAGCAGTCAAAAACAGGGTCATACGCAGTATTTT | CASSQKQGHTQYF
TRBJ2-2 | 14 | TRBV25-1 | NA | TRBD2 | TGTGCCAGCAGAACTAGCGGGGTAACCGGGGAGCTGTTTTTT | CASRTSGVTGELFF
TRBJ1-1 | 15 | TRBV4-1 | NA | NA | TGCGCCAGCAGCCAGAGGATCCGAGTAAACACTGAAGCTTTCTTT | CASSQRIRVNTEAFF
TRBJ2-3 | 11 | TRBV29-1 | NA | NA | TGCAGCGTTGACAGGGCAGATACGCAGTATTTT | CSVDRADTQYF
TRBJ1-1 | 13 | TRBV7-2 | NA | NA | TGTGCCAGCAGCTCATCCGTCGGTACTGAAGCTTTCTTT | CASSSSVGTEAFF